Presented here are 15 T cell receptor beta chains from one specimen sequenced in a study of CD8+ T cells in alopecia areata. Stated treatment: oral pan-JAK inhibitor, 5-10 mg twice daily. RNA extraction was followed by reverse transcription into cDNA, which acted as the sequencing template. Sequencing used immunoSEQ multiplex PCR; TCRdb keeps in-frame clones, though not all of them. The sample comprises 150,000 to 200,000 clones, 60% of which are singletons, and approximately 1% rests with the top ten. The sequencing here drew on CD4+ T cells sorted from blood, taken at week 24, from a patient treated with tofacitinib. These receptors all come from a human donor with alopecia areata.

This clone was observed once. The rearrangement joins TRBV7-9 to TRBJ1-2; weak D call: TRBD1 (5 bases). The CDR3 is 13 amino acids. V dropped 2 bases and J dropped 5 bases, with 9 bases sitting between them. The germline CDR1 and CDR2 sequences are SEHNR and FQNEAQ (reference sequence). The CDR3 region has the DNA TGTGCCAGCAGCTTACCGACAGCGTATGGCTACACCTTC. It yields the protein CASSLPTAYGYTF.

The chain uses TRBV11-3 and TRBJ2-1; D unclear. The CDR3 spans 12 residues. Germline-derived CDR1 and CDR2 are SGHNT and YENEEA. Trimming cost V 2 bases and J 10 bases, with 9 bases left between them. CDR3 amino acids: CASSLSQGEQFF. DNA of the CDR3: TGTGCCAGCAGCTTATCACAAGGGGAGCAGTTCTTC. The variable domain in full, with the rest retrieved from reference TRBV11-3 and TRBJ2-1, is EAGVVQSPRYKIIEKKQPVAFWCNPISGHNTLYWYLQNLGQGPELLIRYENEEAVDDSQLPKDRFSAERLKGVDSTLKIQPAELGDSAVYLCASSLSQGEQFFGPGTRLTVL.

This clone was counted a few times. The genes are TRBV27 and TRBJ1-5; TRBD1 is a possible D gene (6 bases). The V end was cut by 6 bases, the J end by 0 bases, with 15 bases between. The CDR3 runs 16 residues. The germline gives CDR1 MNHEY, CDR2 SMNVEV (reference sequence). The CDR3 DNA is TGTGCCAGCAGGGAATCGACAGGAGTTAGCAATCAGCCCCAGCATTTT. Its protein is CASRESTGVSNQPQHF.

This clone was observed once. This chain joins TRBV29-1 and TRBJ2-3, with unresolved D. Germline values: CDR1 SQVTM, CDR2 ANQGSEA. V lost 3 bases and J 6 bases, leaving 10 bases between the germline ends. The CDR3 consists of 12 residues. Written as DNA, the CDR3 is TGCAGCGTTGACTCCCCGGAGGATACGCAGTATTTT. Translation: CSVDSPEDTQYF.

CDR3 sequence: CSTTGAAGQYF. The CDR3 coding sequence is TGCAGCACAACAGGGGCCGCAGGGCAGTACTTC. The chain has TRBV29-1 and TRBJ2-7; 7 nucleotides line up with TRBD1. V shed 8 bases and J 9 bases; nucleotides not matched to a gene: 10. The CDR3 spans 11 residues. The germline gives CDR1 SQVTM, CDR2 ANQGSEA.

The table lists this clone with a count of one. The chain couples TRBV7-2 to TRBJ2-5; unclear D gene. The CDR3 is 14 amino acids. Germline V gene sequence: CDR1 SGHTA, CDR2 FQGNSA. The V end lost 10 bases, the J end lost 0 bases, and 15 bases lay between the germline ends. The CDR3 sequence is CATTPSRYQETQYF. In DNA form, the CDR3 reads TGTGCCACGACCCCCTCGAGGTACCAAGAGACCCAGTACTTC.

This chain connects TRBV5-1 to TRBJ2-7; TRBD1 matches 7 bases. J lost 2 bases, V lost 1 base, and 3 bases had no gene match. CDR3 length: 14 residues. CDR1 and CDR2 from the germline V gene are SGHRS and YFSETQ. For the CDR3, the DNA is TGCGCCAGCAGCTTGAGACAGGGCCCCTACGAGCAGTACTTC. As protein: CASSLRQGPYEQYF.

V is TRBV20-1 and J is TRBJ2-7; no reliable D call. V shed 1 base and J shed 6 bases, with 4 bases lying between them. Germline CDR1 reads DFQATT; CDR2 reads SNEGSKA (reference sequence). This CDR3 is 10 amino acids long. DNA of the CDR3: TGCAGTGCTAGAGTCGGCGAGCAGTACTTC. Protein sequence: CSARVGEQYF.

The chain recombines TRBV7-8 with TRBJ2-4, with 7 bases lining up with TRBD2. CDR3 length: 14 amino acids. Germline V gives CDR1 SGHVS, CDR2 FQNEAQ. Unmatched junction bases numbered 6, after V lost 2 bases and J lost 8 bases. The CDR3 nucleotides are TGTGCCAGCAGCTTAAGCGTTGGGGGGGACATTCAGTACTTC. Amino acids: CASSLSVGGDIQYF.

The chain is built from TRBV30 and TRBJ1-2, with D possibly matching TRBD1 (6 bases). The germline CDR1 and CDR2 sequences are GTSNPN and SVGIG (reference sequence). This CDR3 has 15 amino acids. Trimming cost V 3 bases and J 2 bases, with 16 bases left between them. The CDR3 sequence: CAWRDKTGLNYGYTF. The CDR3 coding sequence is TGTGCCTGGAGAGATAAAACAGGGCTCAACTATGGCTACACCTTC.

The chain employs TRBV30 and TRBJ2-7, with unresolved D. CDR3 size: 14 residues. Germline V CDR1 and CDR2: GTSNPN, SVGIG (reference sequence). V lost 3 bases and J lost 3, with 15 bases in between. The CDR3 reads CAWSQWARNYEQYF. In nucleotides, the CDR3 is TGTGCCTGGAGCCAATGGGCCAGGAACTACGAGCAGTACTTC.

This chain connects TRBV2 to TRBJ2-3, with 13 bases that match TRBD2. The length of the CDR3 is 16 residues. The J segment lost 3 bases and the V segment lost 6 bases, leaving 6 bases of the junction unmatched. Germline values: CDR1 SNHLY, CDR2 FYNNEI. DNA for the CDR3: TGTGCCAGCAGGAAAGGACTAGCGGGGGCTACAGATACGCAGTATTTT. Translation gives CASRKGLAGATDTQYF.

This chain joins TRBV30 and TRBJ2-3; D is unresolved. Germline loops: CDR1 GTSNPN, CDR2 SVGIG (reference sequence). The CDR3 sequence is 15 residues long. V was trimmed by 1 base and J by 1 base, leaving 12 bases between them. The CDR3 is CAWSESAIRTDTQYF. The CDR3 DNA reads TGTGCCTGGAGTGAGTCAGCTATACGCACAGATACGCAGTATTTT.

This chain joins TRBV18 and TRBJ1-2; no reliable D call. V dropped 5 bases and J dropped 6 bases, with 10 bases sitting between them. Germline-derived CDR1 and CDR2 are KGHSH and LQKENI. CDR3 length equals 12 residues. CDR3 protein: CASSNLTHGYTF. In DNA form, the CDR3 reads TGTGCCAGCTCAAACCTTACCCATGGCTACACCTTC.

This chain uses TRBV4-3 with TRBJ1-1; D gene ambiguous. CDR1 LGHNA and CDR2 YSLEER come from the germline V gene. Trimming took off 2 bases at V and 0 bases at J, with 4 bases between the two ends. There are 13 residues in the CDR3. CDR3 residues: CASSQRLNTEAFF. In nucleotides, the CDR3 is TGCGCCAGCAGCCAACGGCTGAACACTGAAGCTTTCTTT.